These 29 T cell receptor beta chains came from one sample sequenced in a study of cytomegalovirus exposure and HLA in healthy donors. The PCR ran on 60 Vbeta and 13 Jbeta primers. Generated by immunoSEQ multiplex PCR, the TCRdb table keeps only in-frame clones and is missing some. The sample shows 140,000 or so clones, around three quarters of them seen only once. Specimen: PBMCs. These TCRs come from a man aged 35-49 years in good health and CMV-seronegative.

The genes are TRBV28 and TRBJ2-1, with 9 positions matching TRBD1. The CDR3 is made up of 17 amino acids. CDR1 and CDR2 (germline): MDHEN, SYDVKM. V gave up 5 bases and J gave up 0 bases; unmatched junction bases: 8. The CDR3 spells CASSLPGQGDSYNEQFF. The CDR3 region has the DNA TGTGCCAGCAGTCTCCCGGGACAGGGTGACTCCTACAATGAGCAGTTCTTC.

J is TRBJ1-2 and V is TRBV6-6; possibly TRBD1 for D (5 bases). CDR1 and CDR2 from the germline V gene are MNHNY and SVGAGI (reference sequence). V shed 8 bases and J shed 0 bases, with 19 bases lying between them. The CDR3 sequence is 16 residues long. The CDR3 here is CASRGADRDTNYGYTF. The DNA for the CDR3 is TGTGCCAGCCGCGGGGCAGATCGGGATACTAACTATGGCTACACCTTC.

The chain combines TRBV6-4 with TRBJ1-1; no reliable D call. The CDR3 consists of 13 residues. Trimming cost V 9 bases and J 1 base, with 12 bases left between them. Germline lookup yields CDR1 MRHNA and CDR2 SNTAGT. The CDR3 spells CASAASGNTEAFF. The CDR3 bases are TGTGCCAGTGCCGCTTCGGGGAACACTGAAGCTTTCTTT.

V usage is TRBV19 and J usage is TRBJ1-3; 9 nucleotides align to TRBD1. CDR1 and CDR2 (germline): LNHDA, SQIVND (reference sequence). V trimming: 3 bases; J trimming: 1 base; junction bases outside the gene matches: 13. CDR3 length: 19 amino acids. This chain's CDR3 is CASSIDRNRGRLSGNTIYF. The CDR3 nucleotides read TGTGCCAGTAGTATTGATAGGAACAGGGGGCGCTTATCTGGAAACACCATATATTTT.

A single count supports this clone. The V and J genes are TRBV9 and TRBJ2-3, with 8 bases identical to TRBD2. The CDR3 contains 16 residues. V trimming: 3 bases; J trimming: 5 bases; junction bases outside the gene matches: 11. Germline-derived CDR1 and CDR2 are SGDLS and YYNGEE. In DNA form, the CDR3 reads TGTGCCAGCAGCGGACCGGGACTAGATTTTAAAGATACGCAGTATTTT. It specifies CASSGPGLDFKDTQYF.

In this sample, this clone turned up once. The chain couples TRBV5-8 to TRBJ2-6; 12 positions agree with TRBD1. Looked up from germline, CDR1 is SGHTS and CDR2 is YDEGEE. Trimming at V came to 3 bases and at J to 2 bases, leaving 3 bases not matched to a gene. The length of the CDR3 is 17 residues. For the CDR3, the DNA is TGTGCCAGCAGCTGGGGGACAGGGGGCGCTGGGGCCAACGTCCTGACTTTC. Encoded protein: CASSWGTGGAGANVLTF.

The chain recombines TRBV6-5 with TRBJ2-5, with D unresolved. The CDR3 loop spans 15 amino acids. Germline loops: CDR1 MNHEY, CDR2 SVGAGI. Trimming shortened V by 8 bases and J by 2 bases, and 18 bases separated the two germline ends. The CDR3 sequence is CASRFNIQLQETQYF. The CDR3 coding sequence is TGTGCCAGCCGGTTCAATATACAGTTACAAGAGACCCAGTACTTC.

The chain couples TRBV6-5 to TRBJ2-5; 9 positions match TRBD1. The CDR3 is 14 residues long. Looked up from germline, CDR1 is MNHEY and CDR2 is SVGAGI. Unmatched junction bases numbered 8, after V lost 6 bases and J lost 6 bases. The CDR3 is CASSPGQGIKTQYF. CDR3 DNA: TGTGCCAGCAGCCCGGGACAGGGTATTAAGACCCAGTACTTC.

This chain joins TRBV14 and TRBJ2-7; unclear D gene. In germline, CDR1 is SGHDN, CDR2 FVKESK. The V gene lost 3 bases and the J gene lost 2 bases, with 5 bases spanning the gap. This CDR3 is 12 amino acids long. The CDR3 sequence is CASSQSTYEQYF. CDR3 DNA sequence: TGTGCCAGCAGCCAGTCAACCTACGAGCAGTACTTC. The whole variable domain, filled in from reference TRBV14 and TRBJ2-7, reads EAGVTQFPSHSVIEKGQTVTLRCDPISGHDNLYWYRRVMGKEIKFLLHFVKESKQDESGMPNNRFLAERTGGTYSTLKVQPAELEDSGVYFCASSQSTYEQYFGPGTRLTVT.

This chain uses TRBV21-1 with TRBJ1-2. TRBV21-1 is designated a pseudogene. The CDR3 has 13 residues. The CDR3 DNA sequence: TGTGCCAGCAGCCCCCCGGGGAGGGACGGCTACACCTTC. This codes for CASSPPGRDGYTF.

This chain connects TRBV2 to TRBJ1-4, with 8 bases fitting TRBD1. After removal of 8 bases from V and 4 bases from J, the junction contained 9 bases not matched to a gene. CDR1 is SNHLY, CDR2 FYNNEI, per germline. This CDR3 is 15 amino acids long. CDR3 bases: TGTGCCAGCGCCGGCCAGGGGGCCATTAATGAAAAACTGTTTTTT. As protein: CASAGQGAINEKLFF. Using reference TRBV2 and TRBJ1-4 for the parts outside the CDR3, the full variable domain is EPEVTQTPSHQVTQMGQEVILRCVPISNHLYFYWYRQILGQKVEFLVSFYNNEISEKSEIFDDQFSVERPDGSNFTLKIRSTKLEDSAMYFCASAGQGAINEKLFFGSGTQLSVL.

Points on this clone: A read error may produce the germline difference seen at one junction end. The chain uses TRBV7-9 and TRBJ1-2, with D maybe TRBD1 (6 bases). The germline V gene has CDR1 SEHNR and CDR2 FQNEAQ (reference sequence). The CDR3 has 16 residues. CDR3 protein: CSSSLDWTEDYYGYTF. The CDR3 DNA follows: TGTTCCAGCAGCTTAGATTGGACAGAGGACTACTATGGCTACACCTTC.

There are a few counts of this clone. The CDR3 protein is CASSPRGTGGADTEAFF. In nucleotides, the CDR3 is TGTGCCAGCAGTCCGAGAGGGACAGGGGGCGCGGACACTGAAGCTTTCTTT. The V gene is TRBV28, the J gene TRBJ1-1; 12 bases are a match to TRBD1. CDR1 MDHEN and CDR2 SYDVKM come from the germline V gene. V lost 5 bases to trimming and J lost 3 bases; unmatched junction nucleotides: 10. The CDR3 runs 17 residues.

The genes are TRBV7-2 and TRBJ2-1, with 7 bases matching TRBD2. CDR3 length: 16 amino acids. Per germline, CDR1 SGHTA and CDR2 FQGNSA. Trimming at V came to 5 bases and at J to 8 bases, leaving 15 bases not matched to a gene. This CDR3 is CASSPGPPASGDEQFF. DNA for the CDR3: TGTGCCAGCAGCCCCGGGCCCCCGGCTAGCGGAGATGAGCAGTTCTTC.

The chain carries TRBV5-1 and TRBJ2-7; 8 positions match TRBD1. Germline-derived CDR1 and CDR2 are SGHRS and YFSETQ. With 2 bases clipped from V and 4 bases from J, the junction kept 5 bases outside the gene matches. This CDR3 region has 14 residues. Here the CDR3 reads CASSFRQGLYEQYF. The DNA for the CDR3 is TGCGCCAGCAGCTTCAGACAGGGGCTTTACGAGCAGTACTTC.

The rearrangement joins TRBV5-1 to TRBJ2-3; unclear D gene. Trimming pared 4 bases from V and 1 base from J, leaving 16 bases between. Germline V gene lookup returns CDR1 SGHRS and CDR2 YFSETQ. The CDR3 covers 16 residues. In nucleotides, the CDR3 is TGCGCCAGCAGCCATAGGCTAGATCCGCGCACAGATACGCAGTATTTT. Translated: CASSHRLDPRTDTQYF.

The V call is TRBV14, the J call TRBJ1-2; a weak D match, TRBD1 (5 bases). The CDR3 has 14 residues. Looked up from germline, CDR1 is SGHDN and CDR2 is FVKESK. Trimming cost V 8 bases and J 4 bases, with 17 bases left between them. CDR3 sequence (DNA): TGTGCCAGCTCTCTCGGGGGGTTTGGCTATGGCTACACCTTC. This translates into CASSLGGFGYGYTF.

J is TRBJ2-2 and V is TRBV9; D is perhaps TRBD2 (6 bases). Between the trimmed V and J ends, which lost 0 bases and 3 bases, there was a span of 27 bases. CDR1 and CDR2 (germline): SGDLS, YYNGEE. This CDR3 contains 21 residues. The CDR3 coding sequence is TGTGCCAGCAGCGTAGGACCTCAGCTTCTCCCCGGGACTGGAGACACCGGGGAGCTGTTTTTT. Amino acid sequence: CASSVGPQLLPGTGDTGELFF. The variable domain in full, with the rest retrieved from reference TRBV9 and TRBJ2-2, is DSGVTQTPKHLITATGQRVTLRCSPRSGDLSVYWYQQSLDQGLQFLIQYYNGEERAKGNILERFSAQQFPDLHSELNLSSLELGDSALYFCASSVGPQLLPGTGDTGELFFGEGSRLTVL.

This clone was counted a few times. V usage is TRBV11-3 and J usage is TRBJ2-2; weak D call: TRBD1 (6 bases). V lost 4 bases to trimming and J lost 6 bases, with 12 bases between them. Germline-derived CDR1 and CDR2 are SGHNT and YENEEA. CDR3 size: 14 residues. CDR3 bases: TGTGCCAGCAGCTCACCCAGGGGTCCCGGGGAGCTGTTTTTT. Encoded protein: CASSSPRGPGELFF.

The chain carries TRBV19 and TRBJ2-1; 9 bases are shared with TRBD2. The V gene's germline CDR1 is LNHDA and CDR2 SQIVND (reference sequence). The CDR3 loop spans 15 amino acids. V was pared by 2 bases and J by 6 bases, with 5 bases of the junction left unmatched. Here the CDR3 reads CASSINAGGPNEQFF. DNA for the CDR3: TGTGCCAGTAGTATAAATGCGGGGGGGCCCAATGAGCAGTTCTTC.

This clone was detected only once. The V gene is TRBV6-5, the J gene TRBJ1-6; D ambiguous. From germline, CDR1 is MNHEY and CDR2 SVGAGI. Trimming took 5 bases from V and 7 from J, leaving 6 bases between them. CDR3 length: 12 amino acids. The CDR3 here is CASSRQNSPLHF. The CDR3 DNA sequence: TGTGCCAGCAGTCGACAAAATTCACCCCTCCACTTT.

The chain uses TRBV2 and TRBJ1-4; 9 bases are a match to TRBD1. CDR1 and CDR2 (germline): SNHLY, FYNNEI. The ends lost 3 bases at V and 7 bases at J; junction bases unmatched: 6. This CDR3 is built from 15 residues. The CDR3 sequence is CASSDQGTGSEKLFF. DNA for the CDR3: TGTGCCAGCAGTGACCAGGGGACAGGGTCTGAAAAACTGTTTTTT.

The chain has TRBV6-1 and TRBJ2-7, with TRBD1 matching over 9 bases. V was pared by 9 bases and J by 0 bases, with 6 bases of the junction left unmatched. Germline-derived CDR1 and CDR2 are MNHNS and SASEGT. The CDR3 totals 14 residues. In nucleotides, the CDR3 is TGTGCCAGTGCATGGACAGGGGTCTCCTACGAGCAGTACTTC. Protein product: CASAWTGVSYEQYF.

As for this clone: The sample holds other DNA sequences that translate to the same CDR3. The CDR3 is CASSEIGTGGDGAFF. CDR3 nucleotide sequence: TGTGCCAGCAGTGAAATCGGGACAGGGGGCGATGGAGCTTTCTTT. The chain uses TRBV6-1 and TRBJ1-1; 12 bases align to TRBD1. CDR1 and CDR2 (germline): MNHNS, SASEGT. The junction had 8 bases not matched to a gene; V was cut back by 2 bases and J by 10 bases. This CDR3 has 15 amino acids.

V gene TRBV5-4 combines with J gene TRBJ2-5, with 7 bases aligning to TRBD2. The J call may be wrong; the DNA end is better matched by TRBJ2-7. CDR1 SGHNT and CDR2 YYREEE come from the germline V gene (reference sequence). The length of the CDR3 is 12 residues. The CDR3 is CASSPGRGEQYF. DNA of the CDR3: TGTGCCAGCAGCCCGGGGAGGGGCGAGCAGTACTTC.

The chain couples TRBV4-1 to TRBJ2-2; 7 nucleotides match TRBD2. Germline CDR1 reads MGHRA; CDR2 reads YSYEKL. V dropped 3 bases and J dropped 2; count of bases not matched to a gene: 9. The CDR3 spans 17 residues. The CDR3 bases are TGCGCCAGCAGCCAGGCTCGACTAGCACAAAACACCGGGGAGCTGTTTTTT. This codes for CASSQARLAQNTGELFF.

The rearrangement uses TRBV4-1 and TRBJ2-2; maybe TRBD2 (5 bases). The V end was cut by 3 bases, the J end by 3 bases, with 11 bases between. Germline CDR1 reads MGHRA; CDR2 reads YSYEKL. This CDR3 spans 15 amino acids. The CDR3 is CASSHRGRDTGELFF. The CDR3 DNA sequence: TGCGCCAGCAGCCACCGCGGGCGGGACACCGGGGAGCTGTTTTTT.

A few counts support this clone. The chain employs TRBV27 and TRBJ1-6; 9 bases are shared with TRBD1. CDR3 length: 15 amino acids. Unmatched junction bases numbered 1, after V lost 0 bases and J lost 7 bases. Germline V CDR1 and CDR2: MNHEY, SMNVEV (reference sequence). The CDR3 DNA sequence: TGTGCCAGCAGTTTATCGGGGACAGGGAATTCACCCCTCCACTTT. Amino acid sequence: CASSLSGTGNSPLHF.

The V call is TRBV12-5, the J call TRBJ1-1, with TRBD1 as a possible D gene (6 bases). Germline V gene lookup returns CDR1 LGHNT and CDR2 FRNRAP. Trimming removed 3 bases from V and 1 base from J, with 18 bases in between. The CDR3 has 17 amino acids. Here the CDR3 DNA reads TGTGCTAGTGGTTTCCAACCTCTGCGGGGGGCGAACACTGAAGCTTTCTTT. Translated: CASGFQPLRGANTEAFF.